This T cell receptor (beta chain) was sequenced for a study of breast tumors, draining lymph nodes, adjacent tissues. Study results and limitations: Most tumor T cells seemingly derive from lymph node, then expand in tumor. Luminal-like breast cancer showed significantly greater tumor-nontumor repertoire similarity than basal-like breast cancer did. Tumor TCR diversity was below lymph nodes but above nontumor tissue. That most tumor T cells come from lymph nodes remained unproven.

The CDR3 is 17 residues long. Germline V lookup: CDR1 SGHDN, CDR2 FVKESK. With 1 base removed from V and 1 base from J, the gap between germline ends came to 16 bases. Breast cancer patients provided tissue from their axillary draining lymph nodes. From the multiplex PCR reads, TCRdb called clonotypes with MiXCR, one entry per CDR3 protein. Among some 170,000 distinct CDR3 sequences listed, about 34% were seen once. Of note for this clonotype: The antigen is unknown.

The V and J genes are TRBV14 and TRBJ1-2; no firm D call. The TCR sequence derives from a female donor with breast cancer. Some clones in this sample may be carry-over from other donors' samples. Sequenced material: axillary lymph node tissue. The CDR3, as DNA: TGTGCCAGCAGCCAAGTTAGTGTGCTAGGAAGTAACTATGGCTACACCTTC. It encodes CASSQVSVLGSNYGYTF.